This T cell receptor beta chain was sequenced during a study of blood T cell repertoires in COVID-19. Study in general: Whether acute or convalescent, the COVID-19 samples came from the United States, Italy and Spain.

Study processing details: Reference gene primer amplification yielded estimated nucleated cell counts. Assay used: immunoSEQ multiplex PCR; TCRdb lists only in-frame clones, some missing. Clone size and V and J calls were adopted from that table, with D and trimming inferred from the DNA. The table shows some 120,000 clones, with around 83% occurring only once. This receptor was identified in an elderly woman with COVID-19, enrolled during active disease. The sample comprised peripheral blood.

CDR3 in DNA: TGTGCCAGCAAAGGACAGAACTACGAGCAGTACTTC. It codes for CASKGQNYEQYF. The V gene is TRBV2, the J gene TRBJ2-7; D is possibly TRBD1 (6 bases). Trimming removed 7 bases from V and 3 bases from J, with 10 bases in between. The CDR3 spans 12 residues. Per germline, CDR1 SNHLY and CDR2 FYNNEI.